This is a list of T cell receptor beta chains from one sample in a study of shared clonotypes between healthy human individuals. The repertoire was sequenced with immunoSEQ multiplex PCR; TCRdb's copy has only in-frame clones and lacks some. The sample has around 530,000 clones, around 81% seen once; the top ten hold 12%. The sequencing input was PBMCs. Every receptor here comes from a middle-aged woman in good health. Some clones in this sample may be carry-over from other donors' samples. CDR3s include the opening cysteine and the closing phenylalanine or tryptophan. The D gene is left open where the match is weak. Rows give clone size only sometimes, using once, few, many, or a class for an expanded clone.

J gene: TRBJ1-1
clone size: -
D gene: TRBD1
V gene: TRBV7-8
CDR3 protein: CAGIPTGQANTEAFF
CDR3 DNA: TGTGCCGGCATCCCTACCGGACAGGCGAATACTGAAGCTTTCTTT

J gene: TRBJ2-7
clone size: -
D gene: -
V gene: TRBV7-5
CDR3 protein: CVRSLMVIASGRGYEQYF
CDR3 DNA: TGTGTCAGAAGCTTAATGGTGATCGCTAGCGGGAGGGGGTACGAGCAGTACTTC

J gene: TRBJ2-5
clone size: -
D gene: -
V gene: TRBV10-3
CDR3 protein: CAIRPQGTQETQYF
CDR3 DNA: TGTGCCATCCGTCCACAGGGTACCCAAGAGACCCAGTACTTC

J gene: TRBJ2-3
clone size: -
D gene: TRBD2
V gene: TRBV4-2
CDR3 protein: CASSQEASGGSTDTQYF
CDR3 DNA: TGTGCCAGCAGCCAAGAAGCGAGCGGGGGGAGCACAGATACGCAGTATTTT

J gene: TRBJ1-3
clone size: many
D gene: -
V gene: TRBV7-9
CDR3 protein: CASSSRTGTSSGNTIYF
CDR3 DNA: TGTGCCAGCAGCTCACGTACCGGGACCAGCTCTGGAAACACCATATATTTT

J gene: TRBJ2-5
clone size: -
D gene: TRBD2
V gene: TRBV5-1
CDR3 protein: CASSLSLAGGRETQYF
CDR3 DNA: TGCGCCAGCAGCCTCTCCCTAGCGGGAGGGAGAGAGACCCAGTACTTC

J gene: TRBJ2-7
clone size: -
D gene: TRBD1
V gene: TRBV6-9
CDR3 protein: CASSSGTGNSYEQYF
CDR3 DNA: TGTGCCAGCAGTTCTGGGACAGGGAACTCCTACGAGCAGTACTTC

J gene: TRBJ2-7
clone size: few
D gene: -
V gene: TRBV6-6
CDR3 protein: CASTTSDTSYEQYF
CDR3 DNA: TGTGCCAGCACGACATCCGACACCTCCTACGAGCAGTACTTC

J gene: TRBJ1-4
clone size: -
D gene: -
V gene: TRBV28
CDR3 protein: CASSLDPLEKLFF
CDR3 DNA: TGTGCCAGCAGTTTGGACCCCCTTGAAAAACTGTTTTTT

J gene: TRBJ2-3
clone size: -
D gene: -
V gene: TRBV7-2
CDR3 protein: CASRPGHSTDTQYF
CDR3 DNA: TGTGCCAGCAGACCGGGACACAGCACAGATACGCAGTATTTT

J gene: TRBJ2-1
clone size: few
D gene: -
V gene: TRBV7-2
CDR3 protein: CASSPDRGKQFF
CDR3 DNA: TGTGCCAGCAGCCCGGATAGGGGTAAGCAGTTCTTC

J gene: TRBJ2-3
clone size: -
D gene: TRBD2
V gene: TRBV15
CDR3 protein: CATSRKKPGGAGTQYF
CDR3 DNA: TGTGCCACCAGCAGAAAGAAGCCGGGAGGGGCAGGTACGCAGTATTTT

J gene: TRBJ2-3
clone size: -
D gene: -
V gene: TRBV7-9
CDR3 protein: CASSLAHTTDTQYF
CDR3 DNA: TGTGCCAGCAGCTTAGCGCACACCACAGATACGCAGTATTTT

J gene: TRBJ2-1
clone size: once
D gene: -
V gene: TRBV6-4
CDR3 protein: CASSSWATNEQFF
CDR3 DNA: TGTGCCAGTTCGAGTTGGGCTACCAATGAGCAGTTCTTC

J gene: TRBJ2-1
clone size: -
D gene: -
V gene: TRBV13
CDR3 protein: CASSLVGQSSYNEQFF
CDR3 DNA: TGTGCCAGCAGCTTAGTAGGTCAGAGCTCCTACAATGAGCAGTTCTTC

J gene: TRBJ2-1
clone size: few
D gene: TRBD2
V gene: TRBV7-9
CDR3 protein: CASSSSTSGSRNEQFF
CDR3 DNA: TGTGCCAGCAGCTCTTCTACTAGCGGGAGCAGGAATGAGCAGTTCTTC

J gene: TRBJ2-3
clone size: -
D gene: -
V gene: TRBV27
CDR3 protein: CASSLIPTPGATDTQYF
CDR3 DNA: TGTGCCAGCAGTTTAATTCCGACCCCCGGTGCGACAGATACGCAGTATTTT

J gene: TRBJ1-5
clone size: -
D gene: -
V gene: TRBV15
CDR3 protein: CATSRDWAETIGNQPQHF
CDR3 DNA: TGTGCCACCAGCAGAGACTGGGCCGAGACGATTGGGAATCAGCCCCAGCATTTT

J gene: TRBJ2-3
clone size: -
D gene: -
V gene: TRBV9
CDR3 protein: CASSVGTRGDTQYF
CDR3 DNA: TGTGCCAGCAGCGTAGGGACCCGCGGAGATACGCAGTATTTT

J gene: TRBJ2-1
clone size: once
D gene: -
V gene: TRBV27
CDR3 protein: CASSWGGSFGQFF
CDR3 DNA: TGTGCCAGCAGTTGGGGTGGTTCGTTTGGACAGTTCTTC

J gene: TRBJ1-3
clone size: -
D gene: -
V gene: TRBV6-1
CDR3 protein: CASGAGTLADGNTIYF
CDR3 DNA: TGTGCCAGCGGTGCGGGGACATTGGCGGATGGAAACACCATATATTTT

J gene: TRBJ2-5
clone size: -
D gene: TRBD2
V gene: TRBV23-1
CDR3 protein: CASRGGQETQYF
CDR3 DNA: TGCGCCAGCCGCGGGGGACAAGAGACCCAGTACTTC

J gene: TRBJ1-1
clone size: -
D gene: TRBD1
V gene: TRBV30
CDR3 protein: CAWSFPTGWFTEAFF
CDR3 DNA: TGTGCCTGGAGTTTCCCGACAGGGTGGTTCACTGAAGCTTTCTTT

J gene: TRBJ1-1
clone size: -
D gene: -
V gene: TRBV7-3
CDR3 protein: CASSSNGGNTEAFF
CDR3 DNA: TGTGCCAGCAGCTCAAATGGCGGGAACACTGAAGCTTTCTTT

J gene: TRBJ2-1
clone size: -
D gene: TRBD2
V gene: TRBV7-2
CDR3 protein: CASSRTGTSEVYNEQFF
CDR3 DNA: TGTGCCAGCAGCCGAACCGGGACTAGCGAGGTCTACAATGAGCAGTTCTTC

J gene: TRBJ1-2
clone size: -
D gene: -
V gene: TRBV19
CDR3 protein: CASFVHYGYTF
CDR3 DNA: TGTGCCAGTTTTGTTCACTATGGCTACACCTTC

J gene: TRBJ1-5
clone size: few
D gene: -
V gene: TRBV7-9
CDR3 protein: CASSLQGNQPQHF
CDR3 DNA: TGTGCCAGCAGCTTACAGGGAAATCAGCCCCAGCATTTT

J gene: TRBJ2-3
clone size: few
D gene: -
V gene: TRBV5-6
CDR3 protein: CATQLGSSDTQYF
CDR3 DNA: TGTGCCACCCAGCTTGGGAGTTCAGATACGCAGTATTTT

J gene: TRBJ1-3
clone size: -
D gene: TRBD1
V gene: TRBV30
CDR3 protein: CACRQGPGNTIYF
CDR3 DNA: TGTGCCTGCAGACAGGGCCCTGGAAACACCATATATTTT

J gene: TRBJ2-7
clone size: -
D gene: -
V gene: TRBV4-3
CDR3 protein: CASSQDGGREQYF
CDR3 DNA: TGCGCCAGCAGCCAAGATGGGGGGCGCGAGCAGTACTTC

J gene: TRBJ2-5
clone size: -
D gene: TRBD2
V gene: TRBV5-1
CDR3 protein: CASSFGREATQETQYF
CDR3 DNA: TGCGCCAGCAGCTTCGGGCGGGAGGCTACCCAGGAGACCCAGTACTTC

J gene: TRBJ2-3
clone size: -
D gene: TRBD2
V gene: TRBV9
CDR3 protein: CASSVAAGGPSTDTQYF
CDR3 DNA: TGTGCCAGCAGCGTAGCCGCGGGAGGGCCGAGCACAGATACGCAGTATTTT

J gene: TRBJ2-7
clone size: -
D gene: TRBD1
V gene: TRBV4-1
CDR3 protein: CASSQPGQGREQYF
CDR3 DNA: TGCGCCAGCAGCCAACCGGGACAGGGGCGCGAGCAGTACTTC

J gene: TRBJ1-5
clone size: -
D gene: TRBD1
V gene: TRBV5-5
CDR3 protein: CASSFDRDQPQHF
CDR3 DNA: TGTGCCAGCAGCTTCGACAGGGATCAGCCCCAGCATTTT

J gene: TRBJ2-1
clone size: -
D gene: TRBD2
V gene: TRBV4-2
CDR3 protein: CASSQESLAGVGYNEQFF
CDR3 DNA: TGTGCCAGCAGCCAAGAGTCCCTAGCGGGAGTGGGTTACAATGAGCAGTTCTTC

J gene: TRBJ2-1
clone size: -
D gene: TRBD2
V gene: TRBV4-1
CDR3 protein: CASSQVLVTSGRGNEQFF
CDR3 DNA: TGCGCCAGCAGCCAAGTATTGGTGACTAGCGGGAGGGGCAATGAGCAGTTCTTC

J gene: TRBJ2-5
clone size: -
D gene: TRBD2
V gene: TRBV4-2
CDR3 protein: CASSQDRGDSGTQYF
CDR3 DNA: TGTGCCAGCAGCCAAGATCGGGGGGATTCAGGGACCCAGTACTTC

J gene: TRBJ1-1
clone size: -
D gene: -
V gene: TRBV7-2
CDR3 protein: CASRGRAGANTEAFF
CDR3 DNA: TGTGCCAGCAGGGGGAGGGCGGGGGCGAACACTGAAGCTTTCTTT

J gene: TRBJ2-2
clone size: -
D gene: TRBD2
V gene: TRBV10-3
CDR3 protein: CAITPRTSGNIGELFF
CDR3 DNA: TGTGCCATCACCCCTAGGACTAGCGGGAACATAGGGGAGCTGTTTTTT

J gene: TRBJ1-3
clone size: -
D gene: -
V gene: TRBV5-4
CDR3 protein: CASRAAGNTIYF
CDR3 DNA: TGTGCCAGCAGAGCAGCTGGAAACACCATATATTTT

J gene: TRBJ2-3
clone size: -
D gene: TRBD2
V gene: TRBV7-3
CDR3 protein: CASSRSGRSTDTQYF
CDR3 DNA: TGTGCCAGCAGCAGAAGCGGGAGGAGCACAGATACGCAGTATTTT

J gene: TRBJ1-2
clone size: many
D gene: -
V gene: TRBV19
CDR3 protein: CASSTNFYGYTF
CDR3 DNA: TGTGCCAGTAGCACTAATTTCTATGGCTACACCTTC

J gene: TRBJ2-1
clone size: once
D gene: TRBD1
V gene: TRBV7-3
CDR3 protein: CASSTDREEQFF
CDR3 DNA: TGTGCCAGCAGCACAGACAGGGAAGAGCAGTTCTTC

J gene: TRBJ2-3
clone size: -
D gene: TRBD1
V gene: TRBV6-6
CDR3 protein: CASSYLMGQITDTQYF
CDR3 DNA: TGTGCCAGCAGTTACTTAATGGGACAGATCACAGATACGCAGTATTTT

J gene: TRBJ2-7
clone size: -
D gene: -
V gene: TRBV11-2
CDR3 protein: CASSQQASYEQYF
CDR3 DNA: TGTGCCAGCAGCCAACAGGCCTCCTACGAGCAGTACTTC

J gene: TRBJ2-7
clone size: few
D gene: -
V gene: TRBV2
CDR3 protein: CASRWDTYEQYF
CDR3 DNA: TGTGCCAGCAGATGGGACACCTACGAGCAGTACTTC

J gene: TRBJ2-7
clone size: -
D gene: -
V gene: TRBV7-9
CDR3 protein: CASSHGTNYEQYF
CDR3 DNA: TGTGCCAGCAGCCACGGGACGAACTACGAGCAGTACTTC

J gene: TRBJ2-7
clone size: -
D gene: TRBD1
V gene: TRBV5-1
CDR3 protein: CASSSQTGEEEQYF
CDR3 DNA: TGCGCCAGCAGCTCTCAGACAGGGGAAGAGGAGCAGTACTTC